Listed below are T cell receptor beta chains from one sample, sequenced in a study. Using its own MiXCR run on the 5' RACE reads, TCRdb lists one record per CDR3 protein. This repertoire shows tens of thousands of distinct CDR3 sequences, around 28% found once; its top ten account for about 4%. Sequencing was done on a sample of tumor-infiltrating memory CD4+ T cells sorted from the breast tumor. The receptors come from a female donor with breast cancer. The CDR3 runs from the conserved cysteine through the conserved F or W.

>TRBJ2-7|TRBV6-1
CASSEGGLILYEQYF
>TRBJ2-7|TRBV6-1
CASSGGGDEYF
>TRBJ2-4|TRBV20-1
CSATTQGALLAKNIQYF
>TRBJ1-5|TRBV6-1
CASRRGGNQPQHF
>TRBJ2-3|TRBV9
CASSLAGSTDTQYF
>TRBJ1-3|TRBV27
CASSPYREAGNTIYF
>TRBJ1-1|TRBV5-1
CASSDGQGMNTEAFF
>TRBJ2-2|TRBV5-5
CASSSLLAANTGELFF
>TRBJ1-1|TRBV7-9
CASSPGSHLGFF
>TRBJ1-1|TRBV6-1
CASSEARTTYMNTEAFF
>TRBJ2-3|TRBV10-2
CASSEPLAGDTDTQYF
>TRBJ1-1|TRBV9
CASGYLAIMNTEAFF
>TRBJ2-2|TRBV7-3
CASSPTRSTGELFF
>TRBJ2-7|TRBV5-1
CASAGRDGTYEQYF
>TRBJ2-7|TRBV7-9
CASSLALAGGFYEQYF
>TRBJ2-1|TRBV5-4
CASSTSGGLANEQFF
>TRBJ2-1|TRBV20-1
CSARDIRERVNEQFF
>TRBJ2-1|TRBV29-1
CSVRGTPTNYNERFF
>TRBJ1-2|TRBV6-5
CASSYTGQAGGYTF
>TRBJ2-3|TRBV9
CASSVRWDTVSSDTQYF
>TRBJ2-4|TRBV29-1
CSAVLNIQYF
>TRBJ2-6|TRBV20-1
CSARPLTSGGPGGANVLTF
>TRBJ1-1|TRBV3-1
CASSLGGLNEAFF
>TRBJ2-3|TRBV4-1
CASRLAGGSTDTQYF
>TRBJ2-7|TRBV7-8
CASSKRSSYEQYF
>TRBJ2-1|TRBV9
CASSITDPNEQFF
>TRBJ2-1|TRBV4-3
CASSDTGTGAHEQFF
>TRBJ2-3|TRBV2
CASSPMSRTDTQYF
>TRBJ1-2|TRBV29-1
CSVDTYGYTF
>TRBJ2-5|TRBV4-2
CASSQAVEGTQYF
>TRBJ2-1|TRBV20-1
CSAREPTGGWGEQFF
>TRBJ1-6|TRBV27
CASSHLYRTGINSPLHF
>TRBJ2-6|TRBV4-3
CASSQRTGANVLTF
>TRBJ2-3|TRBV6-4
CASSDSSGGGTDTQYF
>TRBJ2-5|TRBV7-7
CASSSGLRETQYF
>TRBJ2-1|TRBV29-1
CSVTGAGNEQFF
>TRBJ2-1|TRBV5-1
CASSLGGGSYNEQFF
>TRBJ1-1|TRBV9
CASSPRTGDDDTEAFF
>TRBJ2-5|TRBV27
CASSGFADQETQYF
>TRBJ2-7|TRBV2
CASSETASGQYF
>TRBJ2-5|TRBV20-1
CSVAGPETQYF
>TRBJ2-3|TRBV7-2
CASSSSSGGVTDTQYF
>TRBJ2-7|TRBV9
CTSSAGQVHHEQYF
>TRBJ2-3|TRBV6-1
CASSHLPDTQYF
>TRBJ1-4|TRBV6-5
CASSLRAGKGEKLFF
>TRBJ2-3|TRBV20-1
CSGNREVRTDTQYF
>TRBJ2-5|TRBV9
CASSRGDETQYF
>TRBJ2-2|TRBV4-2
CASSQDYFRNTGELFF
>TRBJ2-2|TRBV5-1
CASIRENGELFF
>TRBJ2-7|TRBV25-1
CASSPFPQGDEQYF